The 27 T cell receptor beta chains below were found in one sample sequenced in a study of chemoradiotherapy in HPV16-positive cancers. Measured with immunoSEQ multiplex PCR; TCRdb has only the in-frame clones, and not every one. Seen here are more than 30,000 clones, 80% to 90% observed once, and the top ten hold more than 3%. The sequenced sample was blood, obtained from a patient who underwent chemoradiotherapy. The receptors shown here come from a human donor with HPV-associated anogenital cancer.

The rearrangement uses TRBV12-5 and TRBJ1-2, with D hard to call. Germline V lookup: CDR1 LGHNT, CDR2 FRNRAP. The CDR3 has 15 residues. V gave up 0 bases and J gave up 1 base, with 9 bases separating them. The CDR3 DNA is TGTGCTAGTGGTTTGGTACGGGGATTTAACTATGGCTACACCTTC. Translation: CASGLVRGFNYGYTF. Full variable domain (outside the CDR3, taken from reference TRBV12-5 and TRBJ1-2): DARVTQTPRHKVTEMGQEVTMRCQPILGHNTVFWYRQTMMQGLELLAYFRNRAPLDDSGMPKDRFSAEMPDATLATLKIQPSEPRDSAVYFCASGLVRGFNYGYTFGSGTRLTVV.

The chain links TRBV27 to TRBJ2-5, with TRBD2 as a possible D gene (7 bases). Trimming removed 6 bases from V and 1 base from J, with 15 bases in between. CDR1 is MNHEY and CDR2 is SMNVEV in the germline V gene (reference sequence). This CDR3 has 15 amino acids. The chain's CDR3 is CASRGLQGSQETQYF. CDR3 nucleotides: TGTGCCAGCAGGGGACTACAGGGATCCCAAGAGACCCAGTACTTC.

The chain employs TRBV7-9 and TRBJ2-1; TRBD2 agrees at 8 bases. The germline V gene encodes CDR1 SEHNR and CDR2 FQNEAQ (reference sequence). The CDR3 extends over 15 amino acids. Trimming removed 5 bases from V and 3 bases from J; junction bases left unmatched: 6. The CDR3 DNA is TGTGCCAGCAGCCCGAGCGGGAGCAGCTACAATGAGCAGTTCTTC. Translation gives CASSPSGSSYNEQFF.

V is TRBV6-1 and J is TRBJ2-1, with D possibly being TRBD2 (6 bases). The CDR3 length is 13 residues. The germline V gene has CDR1 MNHNS and CDR2 SASEGT. V was clipped by 6 bases and J by 9 bases, with 15 bases between them. This chain's CDR3 is CASRYPGGPEQFF. CDR3 nucleotides: TGTGCCAGCAGATACCCCGGGGGTCCTGAGCAGTTCTTC.

The chain joins TRBV9 to TRBJ1-5; D gene ambiguous. CDR3 length equals 14 residues. Trimming stripped 0 bases from V and 6 bases from J, with 10 bases between. CDR1 and CDR2 from the germline V gene are SGDLS and YYNGEE. CDR3 sequence reads: CASSVEGNAQPQHF. Written as DNA, the CDR3 is TGTGCCAGCAGCGTAGAGGGCAATGCTCAGCCCCAGCATTTT. Variable domain in full (rest from reference TRBV9 and TRBJ1-5): DSGVTQTPKHLITATGQRVTLRCSPRSGDLSVYWYQQSLDQGLQFLIQYYNGEERAKGNILERFSAQQFPDLHSELNLSSLELGDSALYFCASSVEGNAQPQHFGDGTRLSIL.

V usage is TRBV18 and J usage is TRBJ2-7; 12 bases match TRBD1. The germline V gene encodes CDR1 KGHSH and CDR2 LQKENI. Trimming removed 3 bases from V and 4 bases from J; junction bases left unmatched: 7. The CDR3 spans 16 residues. CDR3 sequence reads: CASSPLGTGGMYEQYF. In DNA, the CDR3 is TGTGCCAGCTCACCCCTCGGGACAGGGGGCATGTACGAGCAGTACTTC.

The chain uses TRBV27 and TRBJ2-5; 8 bases line up with TRBD2. The better agreement between TRBJ2-7 and the DNA end casts doubt on the J call. Germline V lookup: CDR1 MNHEY, CDR2 SMNVEV (reference sequence). The CDR3 is 15 residues long. This CDR3 is CASSLGGGFIYEQYF. The CDR3 DNA reads as TGTGCCAGCAGTTTGGGCGGGGGGTTCATCTACGAGCAGTACTTC.

The chain couples TRBV27 to TRBJ1-1, with a weak D call TRBD1 (6 bases). Germline CDR1 and CDR2: MNHEY and SMNVEV (reference sequence). V was pared by 5 bases and J by 3 bases, with 16 bases between. The CDR3 length is 15 residues. Here the CDR3 reads CASSGDTLGDTEAFF. In nucleotides, the CDR3 is TGTGCCAGCAGTGGGGACACTCTGGGGGACACTGAAGCTTTCTTT.

The J gene is TRBJ1-1, the V gene TRBV6-6; D gene ambiguous. Germline V CDR1 and CDR2: MNHNY, SVGAGI (reference sequence). V shed 8 bases and J shed 8 bases, with 9 bases lying between them. There are 10 residues in the CDR3. The DNA for the CDR3 is TGTGCCAGCCGGTCATTAGAAGCTTTCTTT. It codes for CASRSLEAFF.

Concerning this clone itself: No conserved phenylalanine or tryptophan is present at the end of the CDR3, so a read error is the likely explanation. This chain links TRBV6-1 with TRBJ2-7, with TRBD2 identical over 8 bases. Germline V lookup: CDR1 MNHNS, CDR2 SASEGT. The CDR3 consists of 14 residues. Trimming cost V 8 bases and J 0 bases; bases outside gene matches: 6. The CDR3, as DNA: TGTGCCAGCGGGGAGCGGGGGAGCTCCTACGAGCAGTACCTC. This encodes CASGERGSSYEQYL.

The chain couples TRBV7-3 to TRBJ1-1, with 10 bases aligning to TRBD1. This CDR3 is built from 15 residues. The V segment lost 6 bases and the J segment 3 bases; nucleotides outside the gene matches: 7. Germline V CDR1 and CDR2: SGHTA, FQGTGA. CDR3 in DNA: TGTGCCAGCAGTTCGACAGGGGGCAAGGACACTGAAGCTTTCTTT. It is translated as CASSSTGGKDTEAFF.

The chain joins TRBV19 to TRBJ2-2, with 8 bases matching TRBD1. From germline, CDR1 is LNHDA and CDR2 SQIVND (reference sequence). There are 15 residues in the CDR3. The V segment lost 3 bases and the J segment 5 bases; nucleotides outside the gene matches: 5. This CDR3 reads CASSIQGAYTGELFF. In DNA form, the CDR3 reads TGTGCCAGTAGTATTCAGGGGGCGTATACCGGGGAGCTGTTTTTT.

The V gene is TRBV5-1, the J gene TRBJ2-1; no definite D call. The ends were cut back, 4 bases at V and 0 bases at J, with 14 bases in the middle. The CDR3 loop spans 16 amino acids. Germline assignment: CDR1 SGHRS and CDR2 YFSETQ. CDR3 loop: CASSPRLLSSYNEQFF. CDR3 sequence (DNA): TGCGCCAGCAGCCCTAGACTCCTGAGCTCCTACAATGAGCAGTTCTTC.

The chain links TRBV5-1 to TRBJ2-1, with unresolved D. The germline V gene encodes CDR1 SGHRS and CDR2 YFSETQ. This CDR3 contains 14 residues. Trimming removed 1 base at V and 5 bases at J, with 10 bases between. The CDR3: CASSLLDRDNEQFF. CDR3 nucleotide sequence: TGCGCCAGCAGCTTGTTGGATCGGGACAATGAGCAGTTCTTC.

The chain joins TRBV5-1 to TRBJ2-5, with TRBD2 as a possible D gene (7 bases). V gave up 3 bases and J gave up 5 bases, with 17 bases separating them. From germline, CDR1 is SGHRS and CDR2 YFSETQ. The CDR3 is made up of 15 amino acids. This CDR3 reads CASSYQGRVEETQYF. The CDR3, as DNA: TGCGCCAGCAGCTACCAGGGGAGGGTAGAGGAGACCCAGTACTTC.

This clone was recorded once. The rearrangement links TRBV6-5 to TRBJ2-1; 8 bases match TRBD2. Germline CDR1 MNHEY, CDR2 SVGAGI. V lost 5 bases and J lost 3; bases outside the gene matches: 3. CDR3 size: 14 residues. CDR3 protein: CASSRSGSYNEQFF. Written as DNA, the CDR3 is TGTGCCAGCAGTCGAAGCGGGAGCTACAATGAGCAGTTCTTC.

A single count supports this clone. The chain's CDR3 is CASSPSPTREQYF. Here the CDR3 DNA reads TGTGCCAGCTCACCCTCACCGACGAGGGAGCAGTACTTC. This chain uses TRBV18 with TRBJ2-7; the D is unclear. V lost 3 bases and J lost 7, with 13 bases in between. The germline V gene encodes CDR1 KGHSH and CDR2 LQKENI. The CDR3 consists of 13 residues. Based on the CDR3 plus reference TRBV18 and TRBJ2-7, the full variable domain is NAGVMQNPRHLVRRRGQEARLRCSPMKGHSHVYWYRQLPEEGLKFMVYLQKENIIDESGMPKERFSAEFPKEGPSILRIQQVVRGDSAAYFCASSPSPTREQYFGPGTRLTVT.

The V and J genes are TRBV5-1 and TRBJ2-2; D tentatively fits TRBD1 or TRBD2 (5 bases each). V dropped 1 base and J dropped 4 bases, with 11 bases sitting between them. CDR1 and CDR2 (germline): SGHRS, YFSETQ. This CDR3 spans 15 amino acids. Here the CDR3 DNA reads TGCGCCAGCAGCTTGACTCAGGGACCCACCGGGGAGCTGTTTTTT. It specifies CASSLTQGPTGELFF.

The V and J genes are TRBV5-4 and TRBJ2-1, with D perhaps matching TRBD1 (5 bases). Germline V gene sequence: CDR1 SGHNT, CDR2 YYREEE (reference sequence). The CDR3 runs to 15 residues. V lost 9 bases and J 0 bases, leaving 16 bases between the germline ends. CDR3 DNA: TGTGCCACCGCCACCGACAGCAGCTCCTACAATGAGCAGTTCTTC. This gives the protein CATATDSSSYNEQFF.

The chain employs TRBV7-6 and TRBJ2-3; D may be TRBD1 (6 bases). Germline V gene sequence: CDR1 SGHVS, CDR2 FNYEAQ. The CDR3 consists of 14 residues. V lost 4 bases and J 3 bases, leaving 11 bases between the germline ends. This CDR3 is CASSSVGQTDTQYF. The CDR3 DNA is TGTGCCAGCAGCTCAGTCGGACAGACAGATACGCAGTATTTT.

The rearrangement links TRBV6-6 to TRBJ2-1, with TRBD2 identical over 10 bases. The CDR3 runs 15 residues. J was trimmed by 10 bases and V by 1 base; bases with no gene match: 7. In germline, CDR1 is MNHNY, CDR2 SVGAGI (reference sequence). CDR3 DNA sequence: TGTGCCAGCAGTTACTTCGGGACTAGCGACCAAGAGCAGTTCTTC. Translating it yields CASSYFGTSDQEQFF.

The chain couples TRBV5-6 to TRBJ2-3; D not certain. This CDR3 has 12 amino acids. V lost 2 bases and J 3 bases, leaving 4 bases between the germline ends. Germline CDR1 is SGHDT and CDR2 is YYEEEE. The CDR3 protein is CASSFMTDTQYF. CDR3 sequence (DNA): TGTGCCAGCAGCTTTATGACAGATACGCAGTATTTT. The full variable domain, its missing parts supplied by reference TRBV5-6 and TRBJ2-3, is DAGVTQSPTHLIKTRGQQVTLRCSPKSGHDTVSWYQQALGQGPQFIFQYYEEEERQRGNFPDRFSGHQFPNYSSELNVNALLLGDSALYLCASSFMTDTQYFGPGTRLTVL.

The chain carries TRBV7-2 and TRBJ2-5; D perhaps matches TRBD1 (5 bases). The CDR3 has 14 residues. Trimming shortened V by 4 bases and J by 9 bases, and 18 bases separated the two germline ends. The germline V gene has CDR1 SGHTA and CDR2 FQGNSA. The CDR3 reads CASSSPGLGWAQYF. The DNA for the CDR3 is TGTGCCAGCAGCTCTCCAGGGCTTGGTTGGGCCCAGTACTTC.

This chain joins TRBV7-2 and TRBJ2-5; a possible D gene is TRBD2 (6 bases). Trimming left V 5 bases short and J 1 base short, with 14 bases between. Germline V lookup: CDR1 SGHTA, CDR2 FQGNSA. This CDR3 is 15 amino acids long. CDR3 sequence reads: CASSPLSRGQETQYF. Written as DNA, the CDR3 is TGTGCCAGCAGCCCCCTTTCGCGGGGCCAAGAGACCCAGTACTTC.

This sequence joins TRBV27 and TRBJ2-1; 14 bases map to TRBD2. V lost 4 bases and J lost 0; bases outside the gene matches: 8. The CDR3 totals 19 residues. CDR1 MNHEY and CDR2 SMNVEV come from the germline V gene (reference sequence). CDR3 bases: TGTGCCAGCAGTTCGGGACTAGCGGGAGTTCGGAGCTCCTACAATGAGCAGTTCTTC. It codes for CASSSGLAGVRSSYNEQFF.

This clone was observed a single time. The rearrangement links TRBV18 to TRBJ2-5; D call uncertain. Trimming shortened V by 2 bases and J by 6 bases, and 4 bases separated the two germline ends. The CDR3 spans 11 residues. Germline V lookup: CDR1 KGHSH, CDR2 LQKENI. The DNA for the CDR3 is TGTGCCAGCTCACCAGAAAAGACCCAGTACTTC. As protein: CASSPEKTQYF.

This rearrangement joins TRBV25-1 to TRBJ2-7, with D perhaps TRBD2 (5 bases). The germline CDR1 and CDR2 sequences are MGHDK and SYGVNS. V gave up 4 bases and J gave up 0 bases, with 16 bases separating them. The CDR3 is made up of 16 amino acids. The CDR3 DNA follows: TGTGCCAGCAGTGTCGGGGAGTCTAGGAGCTCCTACGAGCAGTACTTC. Amino acid sequence: CASSVGESRSSYEQYF.